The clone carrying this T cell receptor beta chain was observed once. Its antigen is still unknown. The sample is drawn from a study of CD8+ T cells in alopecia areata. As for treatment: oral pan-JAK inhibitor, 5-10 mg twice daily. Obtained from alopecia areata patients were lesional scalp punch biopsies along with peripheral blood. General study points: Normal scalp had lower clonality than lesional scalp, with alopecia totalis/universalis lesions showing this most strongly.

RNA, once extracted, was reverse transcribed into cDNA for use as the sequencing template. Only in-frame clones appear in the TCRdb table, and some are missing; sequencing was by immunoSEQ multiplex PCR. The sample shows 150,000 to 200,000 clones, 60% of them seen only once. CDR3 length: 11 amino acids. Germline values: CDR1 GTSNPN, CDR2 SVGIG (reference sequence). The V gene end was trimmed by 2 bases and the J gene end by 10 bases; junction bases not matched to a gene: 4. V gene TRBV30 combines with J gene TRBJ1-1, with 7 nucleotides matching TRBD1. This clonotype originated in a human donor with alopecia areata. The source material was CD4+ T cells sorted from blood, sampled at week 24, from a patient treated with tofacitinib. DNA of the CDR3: TGTGCCTGGAGTATACAGGGGACAGCTTTCTTT. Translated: CAWSIQGTAFF.